This TCR beta chain was found in a study of blood T cell repertoires in COVID-19. This clone occurred once. The germline gives CDR1 LGHDT, CDR2 YNNKEL (reference sequence). With 1 base removed from V and 9 bases from J, the gap between germline ends came to 7 bases. The CDR3 totals 13 residues. Using immunoSEQ multiplex PCR, the repertoire was profiled, and TCRdb retains in-frame clones only, with some absent. Here the sample spans roughly 53,000 clones, roughly 88% being singletons. The TCR sequence derives from a human donor in a cohort sampled during active COVID-19. The rearrangement joins TRBV3-1 (or the pseudogene TRBV3-2) to TRBJ1-6, with D perhaps TRBD1 (5 bases). The sample comprised peripheral blood. The CDR3 nucleotides are TGTGCCAGCAGCCAAGGGGGGGTTTCACCCCTCCACTTT. Its translation is CASSQGGVSPLHF.